This T cell receptor beta chain was obtained from a study of blood T cell repertoires in COVID-19. About the study: Samples came from the United States, Italy and Spain, spanning acute and convalescent COVID-19. Nucleic acid was either cDNA or gDNA, and it came from T cells, B-cell-depleted T cells, or PBMCs.

Trimming cost V 10 bases and J 2 bases; bases outside gene matches: 5. This CDR3 is built from 13 residues. Original handling: Quantification of nucleated cells was approximated via reference gene primer amplification. Sequencing used immunoSEQ multiplex PCR; TCRdb keeps in-frame clones, though not all of them. Clonal size and the V and J genes are those of that table, whereas D and trimming came from the DNA. The table lists 75,000 to 95,000 clones, 75% to 85% of them singletons. This clone appeared a single time. V gene TRBV5-3 combines with J gene TRBJ2-1, with 8 bases matching TRBD1. TRBV5-3 is placed among ORFs of uncertain function. Sequences were obtained from peripheral blood. The clonotype originates from a woman in her 40s with active or convalescent COVID-19. The CDR3 DNA sequence: TGTGCCGCCCGGACAGGGCCCTACAATGAGCAGTTCTTC. Its protein product is CAARTGPYNEQFF.